A selection of T cell receptor beta chains follows, all from one sample in a study of cytomegalovirus exposure and HLA in healthy donors. Produced via immunoSEQ multiplex PCR; TCRdb's table is partial and in-frame only. Found here are about 140,000 clones, more than 75% of them singletons; the top ten hold 13% to 15%. Sequences were obtained from PBMCs. The origin of the receptors is a woman aged 35 to 49 in good health and CMV-seronegative. Each CDR3 is given with its conserved first and last residue. Fields, in order: D gene, CDR3 length, J gene, clone size, V gene, CDR3 DNA, CDR3 protein. A D gene is named only where the DNA matches it firmly. The size field is filled for only some rows; it gives once, few, many or a size class.

D gene: .; CDR3 length: 14; J gene: TRBJ1-1; clone size: .; V gene: TRBV5-6; CDR3 DNA: TGTGCCAGCACCGCCACCAGGGAGGGCACTGAAGCTTTCTTT; CDR3 protein: CASTATREGTEAFF
D gene: .; CDR3 length: 15; J gene: TRBJ1-1; clone size: .; V gene: TRBV11-3; CDR3 DNA: TGTGCCAGCAGCAATACGTACAGGCAGAACACTGAAGCTTTCTTT; CDR3 protein: CASSNTYRQNTEAFF
D gene: TRBD2; CDR3 length: 13; J gene: TRBJ2-7; clone size: .; V gene: TRBV6-4; CDR3 DNA: TGTGCCAGCAGTGTGGAGGGAGGGTACGAGCAGTACTTC; CDR3 protein: CASSVEGGYEQYF
D gene: .; CDR3 length: 13; J gene: TRBJ2-5; clone size: .; V gene: TRBV18; CDR3 DNA: TGTGCCAGCTCACCTACAGGGCAAGAGACCCAGTACTTC; CDR3 protein: CASSPTGQETQYF
D gene: .; CDR3 length: 16; J gene: TRBJ1-5; clone size: .; V gene: TRBV4-3; CDR3 DNA: TGCGCCAGCAGCCAAGATCGTGCAGGGGTGGGCCAGCCCCAGCATTTT; CDR3 protein: CASSQDRAGVGQPQHF
D gene: TRBD1; CDR3 length: 14; J gene: TRBJ1-2; clone size: .; V gene: TRBV19; CDR3 DNA: TGTGCCAGTAGTTTTGACAGGGAGGCTCGTGGCTACACCTTC; CDR3 protein: CASSFDREARGYTF
D gene: TRBD1; CDR3 length: 15; J gene: TRBJ2-2; clone size: once; V gene: TRBV5-6; CDR3 DNA: TGTGCCAGCAGCCTCAGGGGGCGCGGGACCGGGGAGCTGTTTTTT; CDR3 protein: CASSLRGRGTGELFF
D gene: .; CDR3 length: 12; J gene: TRBJ2-1; clone size: .; V gene: TRBV12-5; CDR3 DNA: TGTGCTAGTGGCCCAACCTACAATGAGCAGTTCTTC; CDR3 protein: CASGPTYNEQFF
D gene: .; CDR3 length: 13; J gene: TRBJ1-5; clone size: .; V gene: TRBV25-1; CDR3 DNA: TGTGCCAGCAGGGGGGGAGGGGATCAGCCCCAGCATTTT; CDR3 protein: CASRGGGDQPQHF
D gene: .; CDR3 length: 14; J gene: TRBJ2-1; clone size: .; V gene: TRBV28; CDR3 DNA: TGTGCCAGCAGTTTGGGGCAGCCTAACAATGAGCAGTTCTTC; CDR3 protein: CASSLGQPNNEQFF
D gene: TRBD1; CDR3 length: 16; J gene: TRBJ1-2; clone size: .; V gene: TRBV4-3; CDR3 DNA: TGCGCCAGCAGCCAAATGCCCACAGGGGACGACTATGGCTACACCTTC; CDR3 protein: CASSQMPTGDDYGYTF
D gene: TRBD1; CDR3 length: 15; J gene: TRBJ2-1; clone size: .; V gene: TRBV19; CDR3 DNA: TGTGCCAGTAGTCCCCCCGGGACAGGAAACAATGAGCAGTTCTTC; CDR3 protein: CASSPPGTGNNEQFF
D gene: .; CDR3 length: 17; J gene: TRBJ2-6; clone size: once; V gene: TRBV4-3; CDR3 DNA: TGCGCCAGCAACCAAGATGGGACAAACTCTGGGGCCAACGGCCTGACTTTC; CDR3 protein: CASNQDGTNSGANGLTF
D gene: TRBD1; CDR3 length: 16; J gene: TRBJ2-4; clone size: once; V gene: TRBV2; CDR3 DNA: TGTGCCAGCAGTAATCACAGGGGAGAGGGCAAAAACATTCAGTACTTC; CDR3 protein: CASSNHRGEGKNIQYF
D gene: TRBD1; CDR3 length: 16; J gene: TRBJ2-3; clone size: .; V gene: TRBV29-1; CDR3 DNA: TGCAGCGTTGAAGGGTGGTTGGACAGGATAACAGATACGCAGTATTTT; CDR3 protein: CSVEGWLDRITDTQYF
D gene: .; CDR3 length: 15; J gene: TRBJ2-1; clone size: .; V gene: TRBV6-5; CDR3 DNA: TGTGCCAGCAGTTACATCCCGCGGAGCTACAATGAGCAGTTCTTC; CDR3 protein: CASSYIPRSYNEQFF
D gene: TRBD2; CDR3 length: 15; J gene: TRBJ2-1; clone size: .; V gene: TRBV4-1; CDR3 DNA: TGCGCCAGCAGCCAACCACTAGCGGGGCTAAATGAGCAGTTCTTC; CDR3 protein: CASSQPLAGLNEQFF
D gene: .; CDR3 length: 11; J gene: TRBJ2-1; clone size: .; V gene: TRBV20-1; CDR3 DNA: TGCAGTGCCTCTCTACACAATGAGCAGTTCTTC; CDR3 protein: CSASLHNEQFF
D gene: .; CDR3 length: 15; J gene: TRBJ1-5; clone size: .; V gene: TRBV6-4; CDR3 DNA: TGTGCCAGCAGTGAGGAAGGAGGTAGCAATCAGCCCCAGCATTTT; CDR3 protein: CASSEEGGSNQPQHF
D gene: TRBD2; CDR3 length: 18; J gene: TRBJ2-3; clone size: .; V gene: TRBV29-1; CDR3 DNA: TGCAGCGTTAGGACCCGGACTAGCGGGGGGGCGGGCACAGATACGCAGTATTTT; CDR3 protein: CSVRTRTSGGAGTDTQYF
D gene: .; CDR3 length: 15; J gene: TRBJ2-3; clone size: .; V gene: TRBV4-1; CDR3 DNA: TGCGCCAGCAGCCAAGAGGGTAGGGGCTCAGATACGCAGTATTTT; CDR3 protein: CASSQEGRGSDTQYF
D gene: .; CDR3 length: 12; J gene: TRBJ1-5; clone size: .; V gene: TRBV4-1; CDR3 DNA: TGCGCCAGCAGCCAAGCAGGTCAGCCCCAGCATTTT; CDR3 protein: CASSQAGQPQHF
D gene: .; CDR3 length: 14; J gene: TRBJ2-7; clone size: .; V gene: TRBV5-1; CDR3 DNA: TGCGCCAGCAGCTTGAATACAGGTGTAGCAGAGCAGTACTTC; CDR3 protein: CASSLNTGVAEQYF
D gene: TRBD2; CDR3 length: 14; J gene: TRBJ2-7; clone size: .; V gene: TRBV28; CDR3 DNA: TGTGCCAGCTGCCCCGACGGGAGGGGCTACGAGCAGTACTTC; CDR3 protein: CASCPDGRGYEQYF